What follows are 18 T cell receptor beta chains derived from one specimen sequenced in a study of cytomegalovirus exposure and HLA in healthy donors. PCR employed 60 Vbeta and 13 Jbeta primers. The data were produced by immunoSEQ multiplex PCR, yet TCRdb's version contains in-frame clones alone and is incomplete. The data contain roughly 100,000 clones, approximately 72% of them seen just once; the ten biggest clones take up under 2%. Sample: PBMCs. These receptors were taken from a middle-aged woman in good health and CMV-seronegative.

The chain uses TRBV5-6 and TRBJ2-2; D ambiguous. Trimming took off 2 bases at V and 6 bases at J, with 2 bases between the two ends. Germline CDR1 reads SGHDT; CDR2 reads YYEEEE. CDR3 size: 11 residues. The CDR3 region is CASSFAGELFF. Here the CDR3 DNA reads TGTGCCAGCAGCTTCGCCGGGGAGCTGTTTTTT.

The chain couples TRBV4-1 to TRBJ2-1, with D perhaps matching TRBD1 (6 bases). Trimming shortened V by 2 bases and J by 7 bases, and 18 bases separated the two germline ends. This CDR3 is 16 amino acids long. Looked up from germline, CDR1 is MGHRA and CDR2 is YSYEKL. The CDR3 is CASSQRPQETGNEQFF. The CDR3 DNA follows: TGCGCCAGCAGCCAACGCCCCCAAGAAACAGGGAATGAGCAGTTCTTC.

The chain couples TRBV2 to TRBJ2-7; TRBD2 might be the D (5 bases). The CDR3 runs 14 residues. CDR1 is SNHLY, CDR2 FYNNEI, per germline. V gave up 11 bases and J gave up 2 bases, with 19 bases separating them. The CDR3 region has the DNA TGTGCCCGAGGAGGAAGCCAAATCACCTACGAGCAGTACTTC. Translated: CARGGSQITYEQYF.

This rearrangement joins TRBV5-1 to TRBJ2-7, with D possibly being TRBD2 (6 bases). The germline V and J ends were trimmed by 0 bases and 1 base, with 17 bases remaining between them. Looked up from germline, CDR1 is SGHRS and CDR2 is YFSETQ. This CDR3 is 17 amino acids long. The CDR3: CASSLATPGDFSYEQYF. In DNA form, the CDR3 reads TGCGCCAGCAGCTTGGCCACTCCGGGGGACTTTTCCTACGAGCAGTACTTC.

This sequence joins TRBV5-1 and TRBJ2-5; tentative D call: TRBD1 (6 bases). This CDR3 is 15 amino acids long. Germline CDR1 and CDR2: SGHRS and YFSETQ. Trimming stripped 3 bases from V and 3 bases from J, with 15 bases between. In DNA, the CDR3 is TGCGCCAGCAGCTGGTCAGGGGACACCGAAGAGACCCAGTACTTC. Encoded protein: CASSWSGDTEETQYF.

The gene calls are TRBV6-1 and TRBJ2-6, with 9 nucleotides matching TRBD1. CDR1 MNHNS and CDR2 SASEGT come from the germline V gene. This CDR3 contains 17 residues. V shed 4 bases and J 1 base; nucleotides not matched to a gene: 5. In DNA, the CDR3 is TGTGCCAGCAGTGTGACAGGGGGGAATTCTGGGGCCAACGTCCTGACTTTC. Translated: CASSVTGGNSGANVLTF.

The V and J genes are TRBV7-2 and TRBJ2-2; TRBD1 agrees at 10 bases. V shed 5 bases and J 4 bases; nucleotides not matched to a gene: 4. CDR3 length equals 15 residues. The germline V gene has CDR1 SGHTA and CDR2 FQGNSA. This CDR3 is CASSPWTGGTGELFF. The DNA of the CDR3 is TGTGCCAGCAGCCCCTGGACAGGGGGCACCGGGGAGCTGTTTTTT.

The chain combines TRBV7-6 with TRBJ2-7, with 9 bases identical to TRBD2. The J segment lost 6 bases and the V segment lost 4 bases, leaving 13 bases of the junction unmatched. The CDR3 extends over 16 amino acids. CDR1 is SGHVS, CDR2 FNYEAQ, per germline. The DNA for the CDR3 is TGTGCCAGCAGCTCGGCGGGGACTAGCCTATCTCGCGAGCAGTACTTC. It translates to CASSSAGTSLSREQYF.

This chain links TRBV28 with TRBJ1-3; D not resolved. This CDR3 region has 16 residues. The V end was cut by 2 bases, the J end by 1 base, with 12 bases between. The germline gives CDR1 MDHEN, CDR2 SYDVKM. For the CDR3, the DNA is TGTGCCAGCAGTTTAATCCCAGGCCGATCTGGAAACACCATATATTTT. Protein product: CASSLIPGRSGNTIYF.

The V gene is TRBV14, the J gene TRBJ1-2; 11 bases are a match to TRBD1. CDR1 is SGHDN and CDR2 is FVKESK in the germline V gene. V lost 1 base to trimming and J lost 4 bases; unmatched junction nucleotides: 5. This CDR3 comprises 16 residues. The CDR3 loop reads CASSQVGDRGFYGYTF. The CDR3 region has the DNA TGTGCCAGCAGCCAAGTGGGGGACAGGGGGTTCTATGGCTACACCTTC.

The chain combines TRBV11-2 with TRBJ2-5, with 7 bases aligning to TRBD1. J gave up 2 bases and V 5 bases, and 14 bases lay outside the gene matches. The CDR3 is made up of 17 amino acids. Germline CDR1 SGHAT, CDR2 FQNNGV. The CDR3 nucleotides read TGTGCCAGCAGCACCCAGCAAAGGGGGCGCGGGCAAGAGACCCAGTACTTC. Translation: CASSTQQRGRGQETQYF.

For this clone: Relative to the germline gene, one junction end is altered; a read error may explain this. The V gene is TRBV6-5, the J gene TRBJ1-3, with D possibly being TRBD1 (6 bases). The CDR3 has 15 residues. CDR1 is MNHEY, CDR2 SVGAGI, per germline. The CDR3 region has the DNA TGTACCAGCAGTGTCAGGGGAAAGACTGGAAACACCATATATTTT. This sequence encodes CTSSVRGKTGNTIYF.

This clone came up once. This chain links TRBV11-3 with TRBJ1-6; TRBD1 is a possible D gene (6 bases). CDR3 length: 15 amino acids. Per germline, CDR1 SGHNT and CDR2 YENEEA. V was pared by 4 bases and J by 8 bases, with 15 bases between. CDR3 residues: CASSSWDISYSPLHF. CDR3 nucleotide sequence: TGTGCCAGCAGCTCGTGGGACATCTCCTATTCACCCCTCCACTTT.

In nucleotides, the CDR3 is TGCGCCAGCAGCCAGCTGGACATGGGCGAGCAGTACTTC. It translates to CASSQLDMGEQYF. V and J are TRBV4-1 and TRBJ2-7; TRBD1 is a possible D gene (5 bases). The V gene's germline CDR1 is MGHRA and CDR2 YSYEKL. V lost 3 bases to trimming and J lost 6 bases, with 12 bases between them. The CDR3 loop spans 13 amino acids.

The chain is built from TRBV5-4 and TRBJ2-3, with TRBD2 matching over 14 bases. The CDR3 totals 18 residues. The V and J ends lost 3 bases and 4 bases, in that order; junction bases with no gene match: 10. The germline V gene has CDR1 SGHNT and CDR2 YYREEE (reference sequence). CDR3: CASSSRLAGGHWADTQYF. CDR3 in DNA: TGTGCCAGCAGCTCCCGACTAGCGGGAGGGCATTGGGCAGATACGCAGTATTTT.

This CDR3 is CASSQAGQGYEQYF. The CDR3 bases are TGCGCCAGCAGCCAAGCGGGACAGGGTTACGAGCAGTACTTC. The chain joins TRBV4-3 to TRBJ2-7, with 9 positions matching TRBD1. The CDR3 totals 14 residues. The junction had 2 bases not matched to a gene; V was cut back by 1 base and J by 4 bases. The germline V gene encodes CDR1 LGHNA and CDR2 YSLEER.

The rearrangement uses TRBV5-1 and TRBJ2-2; 12 bases align to TRBD1. The CDR3 consists of 18 residues. Germline CDR1 reads SGHRS; CDR2 reads YFSETQ. J was trimmed by 2 bases and V by 0 bases; bases with no gene match: 5. The CDR3 DNA sequence: TGCGCCAGCAGCTTGGCCGGGGGGACAGGGGGCAACACCGGGGAGCTGTTTTTT. It specifies CASSLAGGTGGNTGELFF.

The chain uses TRBV19 and TRBJ2-4, with D tentatively TRBD1 (5 bases). V was trimmed by 3 bases and J by 8 bases, leaving 14 bases between them. This CDR3 spans 14 amino acids. CDR1 and CDR2 from the germline V gene are LNHDA and SQIVND (reference sequence). CDR3 loop: CASSIWGSEDIQYF. The CDR3 nucleotides read TGTGCCAGTAGTATTTGGGGCAGTGAGGACATTCAGTACTTC.